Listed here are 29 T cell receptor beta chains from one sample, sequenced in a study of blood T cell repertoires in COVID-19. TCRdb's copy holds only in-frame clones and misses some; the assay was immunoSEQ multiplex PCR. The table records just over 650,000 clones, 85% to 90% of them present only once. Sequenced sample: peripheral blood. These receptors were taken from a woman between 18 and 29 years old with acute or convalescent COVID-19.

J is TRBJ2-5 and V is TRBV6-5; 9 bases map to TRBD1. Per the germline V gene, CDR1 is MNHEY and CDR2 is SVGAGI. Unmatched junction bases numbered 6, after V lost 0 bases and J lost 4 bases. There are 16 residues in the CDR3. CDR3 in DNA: TGTGCCAGCAGTTACTCCGGGACAGGGTTATCAGAGACCCAGTACTTC. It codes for CASSYSGTGLSETQYF.

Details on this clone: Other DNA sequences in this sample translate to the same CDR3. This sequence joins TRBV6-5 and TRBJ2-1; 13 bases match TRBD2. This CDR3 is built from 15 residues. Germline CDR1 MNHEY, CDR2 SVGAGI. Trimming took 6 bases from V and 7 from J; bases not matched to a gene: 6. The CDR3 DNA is TGTGCCAGCAGCGGACTAGCGGGGGTAAGGAATGAGCAGTTCTTC. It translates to CASSGLAGVRNEQFF.

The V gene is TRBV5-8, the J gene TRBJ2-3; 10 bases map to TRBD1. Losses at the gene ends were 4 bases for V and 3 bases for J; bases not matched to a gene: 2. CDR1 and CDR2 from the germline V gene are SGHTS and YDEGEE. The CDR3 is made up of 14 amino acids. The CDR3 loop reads CASSRDRGTDTQYF. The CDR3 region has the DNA TGTGCCAGCAGCCGGGACAGGGGAACAGATACGCAGTATTTT.

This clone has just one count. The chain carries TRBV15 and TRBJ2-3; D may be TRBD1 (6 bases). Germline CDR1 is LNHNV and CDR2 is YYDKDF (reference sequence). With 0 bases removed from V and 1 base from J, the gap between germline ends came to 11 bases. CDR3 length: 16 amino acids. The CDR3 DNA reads TGTGCCACCAGCAGAGATTTGGGGGCTGGCACAGATACGCAGTATTTT. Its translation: CATSRDLGAGTDTQYF. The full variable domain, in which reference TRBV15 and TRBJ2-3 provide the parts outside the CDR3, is DAMVIQNPRYQVTQFGKPVTLSCSQTLNHNVMYWYQQKSSQAPKLLFHYYDKDFNNEADTPDNFQSRRPNTSFCFLDIRSPGLGDTAMYLCATSRDLGAGTDTQYFGPGTRLTVL.

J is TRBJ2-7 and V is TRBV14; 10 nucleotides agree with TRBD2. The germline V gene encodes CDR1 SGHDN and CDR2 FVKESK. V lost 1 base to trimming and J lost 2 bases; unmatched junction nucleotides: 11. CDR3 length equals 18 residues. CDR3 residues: CASSQVTAGGPQPYEQYF. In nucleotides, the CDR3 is TGTGCCAGCAGCCAAGTAACAGCGGGGGGGCCTCAGCCCTACGAGCAGTACTTC.

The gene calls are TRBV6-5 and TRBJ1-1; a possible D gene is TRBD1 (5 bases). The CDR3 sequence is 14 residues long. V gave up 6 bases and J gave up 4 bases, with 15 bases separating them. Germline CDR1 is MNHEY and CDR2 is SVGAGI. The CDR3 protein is CASRPRVVGTEAFF. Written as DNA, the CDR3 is TGTGCCAGCAGACCCAGGGTTGTGGGCACTGAAGCTTTCTTT.

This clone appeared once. The CDR3 DNA reads TGTGCCAGCAGCTCGACAGGGGGCGTCGAGCAGTACTTC. Translated, it gives CASSSTGGVEQYF. The V call is TRBV7-2, the J call TRBJ2-7; 10 bases are shared with TRBD1. Trimming removed 4 bases from V and 6 bases from J; junction bases left unmatched: 3. Looked up from germline, CDR1 is SGHTA and CDR2 is FQGNSA. CDR3 length equals 13 residues.

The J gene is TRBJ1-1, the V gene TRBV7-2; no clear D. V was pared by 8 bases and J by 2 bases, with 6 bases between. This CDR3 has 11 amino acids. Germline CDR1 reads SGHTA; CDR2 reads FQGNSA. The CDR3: CASHRNTEAFF. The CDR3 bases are TGTGCCAGCCACAGAAACACTGAAGCTTTCTTT.

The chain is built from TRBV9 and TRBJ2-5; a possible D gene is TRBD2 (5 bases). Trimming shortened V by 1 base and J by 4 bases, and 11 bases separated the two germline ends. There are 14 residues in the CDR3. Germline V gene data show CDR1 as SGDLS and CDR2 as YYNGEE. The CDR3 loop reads CASSVSPGLETQYF. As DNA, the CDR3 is TGTGCCAGCAGCGTATCCCCGGGGTTAGAGACCCAGTACTTC.

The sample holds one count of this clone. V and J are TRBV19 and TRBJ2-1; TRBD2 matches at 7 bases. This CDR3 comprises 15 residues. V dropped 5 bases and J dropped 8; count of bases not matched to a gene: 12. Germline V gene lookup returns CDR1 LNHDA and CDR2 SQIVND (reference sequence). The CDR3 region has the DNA TGTGCCAGTAGTCTGAACAGGATTGGGGGGGATGAGCAGTTCTTC. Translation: CASSLNRIGGDEQFF.

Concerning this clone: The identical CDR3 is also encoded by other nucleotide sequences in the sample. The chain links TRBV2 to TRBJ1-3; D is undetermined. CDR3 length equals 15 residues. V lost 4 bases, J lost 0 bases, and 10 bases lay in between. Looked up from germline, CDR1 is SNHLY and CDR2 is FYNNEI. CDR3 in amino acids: CASSATGVSGNTIYF. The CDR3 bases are TGTGCCAGCAGTGCTACCGGGGTCTCTGGAAACACCATATATTTT. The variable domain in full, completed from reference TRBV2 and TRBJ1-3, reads EPEVTQTPSHQVTQMGQEVILRCVPISNHLYFYWYRQILGQKVEFLVSFYNNEISEKSEIFDDQFSVERPDGSNFTLKIRSTKLEDSAMYFCASSATGVSGNTIYFGEGSWLTVV.

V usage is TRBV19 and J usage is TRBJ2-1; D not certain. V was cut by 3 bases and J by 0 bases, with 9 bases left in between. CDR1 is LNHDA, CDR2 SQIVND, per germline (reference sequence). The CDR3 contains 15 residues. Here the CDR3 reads CASSMTPSSYNEQFF. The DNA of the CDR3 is TGTGCCAGTAGTATGACTCCTAGCTCCTACAATGAGCAGTTCTTC.

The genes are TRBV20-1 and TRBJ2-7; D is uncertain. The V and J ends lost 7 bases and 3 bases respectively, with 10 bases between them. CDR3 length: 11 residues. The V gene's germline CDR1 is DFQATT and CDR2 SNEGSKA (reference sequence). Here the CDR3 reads CSVAFRYEQYF. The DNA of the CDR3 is TGCAGTGTAGCCTTCCGCTACGAGCAGTACTTC.

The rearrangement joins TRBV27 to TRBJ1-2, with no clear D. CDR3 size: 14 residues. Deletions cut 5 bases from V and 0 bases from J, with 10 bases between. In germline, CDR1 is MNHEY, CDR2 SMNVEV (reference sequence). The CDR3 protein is CASSRGFANYGYTF. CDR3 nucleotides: TGTGCCAGCAGTCGAGGGTTTGCTAACTATGGCTACACCTTC.

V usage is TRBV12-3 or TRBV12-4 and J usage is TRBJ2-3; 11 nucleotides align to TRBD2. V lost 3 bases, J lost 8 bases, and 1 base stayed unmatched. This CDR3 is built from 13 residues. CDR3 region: CASSFTSGSTQYF. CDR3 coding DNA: TGTGCCAGCAGTTTTACTAGCGGGAGTACGCAGTATTTT.

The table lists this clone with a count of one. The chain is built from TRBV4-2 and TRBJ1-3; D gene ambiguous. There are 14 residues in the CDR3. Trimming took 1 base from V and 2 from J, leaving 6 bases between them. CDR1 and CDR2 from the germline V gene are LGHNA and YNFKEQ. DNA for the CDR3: TGTGCCAGCAGCCAAGTCTCGGCTGGAAACACCATATATTTT. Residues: CASSQVSAGNTIYF.

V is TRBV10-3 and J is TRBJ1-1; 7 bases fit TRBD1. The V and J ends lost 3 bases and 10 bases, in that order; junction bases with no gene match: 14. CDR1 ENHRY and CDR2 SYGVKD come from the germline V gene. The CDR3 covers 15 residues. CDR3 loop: CAISDSQQGRSRAFF. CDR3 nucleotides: TGTGCCATCAGTGACAGCCAACAGGGGCGATCGCGAGCTTTCTTT.

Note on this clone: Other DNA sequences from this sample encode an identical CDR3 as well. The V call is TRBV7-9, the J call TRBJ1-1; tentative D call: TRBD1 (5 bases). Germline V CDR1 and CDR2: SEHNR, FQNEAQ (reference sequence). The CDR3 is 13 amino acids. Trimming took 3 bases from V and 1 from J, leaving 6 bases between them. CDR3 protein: CASSFGGNTEAFF. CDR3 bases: TGTGCCAGCAGCTTCGGGGGGAACACTGAAGCTTTCTTT. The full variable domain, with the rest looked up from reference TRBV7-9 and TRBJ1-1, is DTGVSQNPRHKITKRGQNVTFRCDPISEHNRLYWYRQTLGQGPEFLTYFQNEAQLEKSRLLSDRFSAERPKGSFSTLEIQRTEQGDSAMYLCASSFGGNTEAFFGQGTRLTVV.

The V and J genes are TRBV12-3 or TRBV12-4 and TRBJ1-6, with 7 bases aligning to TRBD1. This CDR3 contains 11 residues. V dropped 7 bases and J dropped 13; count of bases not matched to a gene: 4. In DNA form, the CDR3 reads TGTGCCAGCACCACGACAGGGCCCCTCCACTTT. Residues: CASTTTGPLHF.

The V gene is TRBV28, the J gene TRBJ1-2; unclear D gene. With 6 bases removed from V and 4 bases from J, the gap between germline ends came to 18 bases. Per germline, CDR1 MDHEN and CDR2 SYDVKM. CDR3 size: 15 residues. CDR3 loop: CASRSGKTVLYGYTF. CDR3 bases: TGTGCCAGCAGATCGGGGAAAACGGTGCTCTATGGCTACACCTTC.

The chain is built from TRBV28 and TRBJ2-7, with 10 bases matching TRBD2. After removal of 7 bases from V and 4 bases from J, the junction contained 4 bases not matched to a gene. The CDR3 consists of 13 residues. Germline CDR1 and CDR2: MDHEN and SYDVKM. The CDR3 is CASKRGGKYEQYF. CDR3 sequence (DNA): TGTGCCAGCAAGCGGGGGGGCAAATACGAGCAGTACTTC.

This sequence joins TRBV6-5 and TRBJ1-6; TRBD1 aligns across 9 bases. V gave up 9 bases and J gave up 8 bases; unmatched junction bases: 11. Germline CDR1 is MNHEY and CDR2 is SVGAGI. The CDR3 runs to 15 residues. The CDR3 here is CASTFLGQGDSPLHF. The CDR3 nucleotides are TGTGCCAGTACGTTTTTGGGACAGGGTGATTCACCCCTCCACTTT.

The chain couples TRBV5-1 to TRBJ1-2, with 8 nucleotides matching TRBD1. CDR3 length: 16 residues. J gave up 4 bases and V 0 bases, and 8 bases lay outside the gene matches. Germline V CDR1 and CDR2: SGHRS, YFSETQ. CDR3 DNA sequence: TGCGCCAGCAGCTTGGATACCCAGGGGGCAGGCTATGGCTACACCTTC. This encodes CASSLDTQGAGYGYTF.

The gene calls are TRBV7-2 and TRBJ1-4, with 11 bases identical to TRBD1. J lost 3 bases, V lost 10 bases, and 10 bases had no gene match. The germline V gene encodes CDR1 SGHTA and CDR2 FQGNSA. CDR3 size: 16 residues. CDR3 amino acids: CATDAGQGEANEKLFF. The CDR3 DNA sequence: TGTGCCACCGACGCGGGACAGGGGGAGGCTAATGAAAAACTGTTTTTT.

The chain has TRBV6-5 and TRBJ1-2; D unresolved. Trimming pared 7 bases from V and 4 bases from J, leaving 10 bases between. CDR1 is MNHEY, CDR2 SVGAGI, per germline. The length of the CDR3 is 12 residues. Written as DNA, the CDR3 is TGTGCCAGCATTAGGCGCGGCTATGGCTACACCTTC. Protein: CASIRRGYGYTF.

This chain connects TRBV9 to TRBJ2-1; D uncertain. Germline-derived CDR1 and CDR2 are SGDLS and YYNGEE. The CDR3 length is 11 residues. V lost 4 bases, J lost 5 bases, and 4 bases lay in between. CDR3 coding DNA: TGTGCCAGCAGCTCAAACAATGAGCAGTTCTTC. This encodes CASSSNNEQFF.

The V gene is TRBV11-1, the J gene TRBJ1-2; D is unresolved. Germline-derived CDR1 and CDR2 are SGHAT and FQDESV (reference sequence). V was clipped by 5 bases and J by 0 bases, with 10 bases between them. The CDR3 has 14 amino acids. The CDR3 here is CASSHGQSNYGYTF. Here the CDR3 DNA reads TGTGCCAGCAGCCATGGGCAGTCTAACTATGGCTACACCTTC.

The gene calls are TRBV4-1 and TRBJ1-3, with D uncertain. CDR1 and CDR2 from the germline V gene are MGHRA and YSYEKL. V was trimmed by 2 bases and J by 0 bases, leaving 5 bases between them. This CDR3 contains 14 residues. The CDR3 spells CASSQPRSGNTIYF. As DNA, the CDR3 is TGCGCCAGCAGCCAACCCCGCTCTGGAAACACCATATATTTT.

The CDR3: CASSLLGGLKGTNTEAFF. CDR3 DNA sequence: TGTGCCAGCAGCTTGTTGGGGGGGCTGAAGGGGACGAACACTGAAGCTTTCTTT. This chain joins TRBV5-8 and TRBJ1-1, with D possibly being TRBD1 (6 bases). The V and J ends lost 1 base and 1 base respectively, with 20 bases between them. The length of the CDR3 is 18 residues. In germline, CDR1 is SGHTS, CDR2 YDEGEE.